This TCR beta chain was recorded in a study of read filtering for tumor transcriptome and immune sequencing. Study information: RNA-seq yielded only roughly 75 to 1,300 TCR reads, IR-seq about 4 to 10.27 million.

The library was built from about 400 ng RNA with molecular barcoded adaptors for alpha/delta and beta/gamma chains. MiXCR, applied by TCRdb to the reads, yields one record per CDR3 protein. The sample gives under 150,000 distinct CDR3 sequences, approximately 13% of which show up once; just under 8.5% is in the top ten. General study findings and limits: Correlation between methods rose after single-read clonotypes were removed. The CD138-negative fraction was mixed bone marrow immune cells, not pure T cells.

At the time of active disease, bone marrow was collected from every patient. This clonotype was seen ten or more times. Its antigen remains unidentified. CDR1 and CDR2 from the germline V gene are SQVTM and ANQGSEA. Trimming pared 4 bases from V and 5 bases from J, leaving 8 bases between. The length of the CDR3 is 12 residues. The sample comprised a population of CD138-negative cells sorted from bone marrow. This clonotype originated in a donor aged 40 or older with multiple myeloma. The chain combines TRBV29-1 with TRBJ2-2; no definite D call. CDR3 residues: CSVALGTGELFF. The DNA of the CDR3 is TGCAGCGTTGCCCTAGGAACCGGGGAGCTGTTTTTT.